This note documents a single TCR beta chain sequence. Authors' processing steps: From reference gene primer amplification, estimates of nucleated cell counts were derived. Measured with immunoSEQ multiplex PCR; TCRdb has only the in-frame clones, and not every one. The V and J calls and clone size were taken over from that table, and D and trimming were inferred from the DNA. The sample includes approximately 450,000 clones, about 89% of them seen just once. Germline V CDR1 and CDR2: DFQATT, SNEGSKA (reference sequence). This CDR3 has 14 amino acids. The V end lost 3 bases, the J end lost 0 bases, and 9 bases lay between the germline ends. The sample originates from a study of blood T cell repertoires in COVID-19. Study summary: Spain, Italy and the United States supplied samples that represented acute and convalescent COVID-19. The cDNA or gDNA used as material had been derived from T cells, B-cell-depleted T cells, or PBMCs.

The V call is TRBV20-1, the J call TRBJ1-5; D ambiguous. The clonotype comes from a woman aged 30 to 39 with acute or convalescent COVID-19. Sequenced material: peripheral blood. CDR3 bases: TGCAGTGCTAGTGCAGTCAATAGCAATCAGCCCCAGCATTTT. Its translation: CSASAVNSNQPQHF.